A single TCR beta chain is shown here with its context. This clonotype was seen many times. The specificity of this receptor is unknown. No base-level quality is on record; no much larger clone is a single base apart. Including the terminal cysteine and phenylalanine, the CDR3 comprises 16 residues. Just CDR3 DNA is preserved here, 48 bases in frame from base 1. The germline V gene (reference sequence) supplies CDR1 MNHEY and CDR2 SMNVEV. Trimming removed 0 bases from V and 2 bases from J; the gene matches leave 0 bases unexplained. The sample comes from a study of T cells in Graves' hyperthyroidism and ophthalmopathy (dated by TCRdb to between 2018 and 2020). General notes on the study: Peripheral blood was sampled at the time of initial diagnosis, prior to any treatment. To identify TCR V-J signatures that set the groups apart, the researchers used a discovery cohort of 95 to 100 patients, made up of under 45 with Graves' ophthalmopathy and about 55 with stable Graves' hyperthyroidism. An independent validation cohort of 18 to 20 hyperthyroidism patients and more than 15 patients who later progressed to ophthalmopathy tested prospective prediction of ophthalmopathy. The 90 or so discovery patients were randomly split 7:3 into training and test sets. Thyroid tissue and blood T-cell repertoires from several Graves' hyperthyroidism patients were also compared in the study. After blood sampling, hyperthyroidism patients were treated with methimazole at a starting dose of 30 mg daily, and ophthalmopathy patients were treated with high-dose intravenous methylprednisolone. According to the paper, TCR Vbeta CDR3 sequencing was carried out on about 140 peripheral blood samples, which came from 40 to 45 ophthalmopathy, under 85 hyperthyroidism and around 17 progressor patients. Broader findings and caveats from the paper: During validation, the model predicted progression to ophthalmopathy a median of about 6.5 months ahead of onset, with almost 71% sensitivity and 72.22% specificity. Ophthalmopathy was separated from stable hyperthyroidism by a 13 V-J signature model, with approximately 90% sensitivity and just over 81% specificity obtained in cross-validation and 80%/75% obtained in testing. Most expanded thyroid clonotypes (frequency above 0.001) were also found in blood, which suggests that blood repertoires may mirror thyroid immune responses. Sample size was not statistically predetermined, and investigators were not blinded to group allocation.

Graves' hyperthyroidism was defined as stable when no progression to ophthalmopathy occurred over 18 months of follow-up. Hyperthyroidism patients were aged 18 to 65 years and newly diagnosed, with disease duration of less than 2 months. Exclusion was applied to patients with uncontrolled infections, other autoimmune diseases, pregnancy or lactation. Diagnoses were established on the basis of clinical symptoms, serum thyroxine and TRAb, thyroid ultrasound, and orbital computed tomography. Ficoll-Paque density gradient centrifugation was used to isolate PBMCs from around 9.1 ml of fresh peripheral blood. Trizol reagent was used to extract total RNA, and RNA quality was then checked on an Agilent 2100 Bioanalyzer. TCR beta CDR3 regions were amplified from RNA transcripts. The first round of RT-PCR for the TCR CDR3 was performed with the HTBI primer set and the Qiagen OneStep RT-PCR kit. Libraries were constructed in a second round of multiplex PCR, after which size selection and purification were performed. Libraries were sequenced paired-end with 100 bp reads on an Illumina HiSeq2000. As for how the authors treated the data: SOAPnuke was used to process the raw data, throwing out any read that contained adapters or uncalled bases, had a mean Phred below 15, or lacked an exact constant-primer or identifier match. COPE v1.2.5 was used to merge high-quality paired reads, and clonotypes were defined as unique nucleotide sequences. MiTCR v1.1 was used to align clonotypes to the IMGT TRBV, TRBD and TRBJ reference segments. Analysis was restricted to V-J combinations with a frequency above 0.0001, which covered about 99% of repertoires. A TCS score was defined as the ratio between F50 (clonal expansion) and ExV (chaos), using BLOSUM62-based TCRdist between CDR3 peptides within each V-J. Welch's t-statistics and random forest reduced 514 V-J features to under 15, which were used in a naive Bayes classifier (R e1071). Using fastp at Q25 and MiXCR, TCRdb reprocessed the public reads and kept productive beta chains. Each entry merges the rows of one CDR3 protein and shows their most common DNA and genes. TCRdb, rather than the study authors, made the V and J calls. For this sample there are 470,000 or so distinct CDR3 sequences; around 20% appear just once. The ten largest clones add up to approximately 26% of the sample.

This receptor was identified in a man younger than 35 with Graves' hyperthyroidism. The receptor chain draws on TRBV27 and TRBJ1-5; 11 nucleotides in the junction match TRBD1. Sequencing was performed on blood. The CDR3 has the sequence CASSLSGQGGNQPQHF. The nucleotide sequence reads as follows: TGTGCCAGCAGTTTATCGGGACAGGGGGGCAATCAGCCCCAGCATTTT.